This TCR beta chain was identified in a study of breast tumors, draining lymph nodes, adjacent tissues. Overall study findings and caveats: Luminal-like breast cancer showed significantly higher tumor–nontumor repertoire similarity than basal-like. Tumors had less TCR diversity than lymph nodes, more than nontumor tissue. Data fit most tumor T cells coming from lymph node, expanding in tumor.

This clonotype was recorded many times. The antigen is not known. TCRdb re-analysed the multiplex PCR reads in MiXCR, keeping a single row per CDR3 protein. This sample yields approximately 52,000 distinct CDR3 sequences, of which around 40% are seen a single time; about 10% belongs to the top ten. The CDR3 spans 14 residues. V lost 3 bases, J lost 2 bases, and 4 bases stayed unmatched. CDR1 is MNHNS and CDR2 is SASEGT in the germline V gene. The sequenced material came from breast tumor tissue. The chain carries TRBV6-1 and TRBJ2-7, with 7 bases identical to TRBD2. The sequence derives from a female donor with breast cancer. Some clones in this sample may be carry-over from other donors' samples. The chain's CDR3 is CASSEWGRAYEQYF. As DNA, the CDR3 is TGTGCCAGCAGTGAGTGGGGGAGGGCCTACGAGCAGTACTTC.